This entry features one T cell receptor beta chain sequence. Its matching antigen is unknown. The junction does not match germline at one end; this may be a read error. The CDR3 spans 16 residues. The germline V gene encodes CDR1 SGHTA and CDR2 FQGNSA. These data belong to a study of blood T cells in healthy people across ages. A J-beta primer mix and a sample-barcoded 5' primer were used in a second PCR of roughly 6 to 11 cycles. Using its own MiXCR run on the 5' RACE reads, TCRdb lists one record per CDR3 protein. Here the sample spans 850,000 to 1,100,000 distinct CDR3 sequences, around two fifths being singletons. Study-level points and caveats: Age showed a roughly linear inverse relationship with TCR beta diversity per million T cells. Because donor CMV status was unknown, expanded clonotype changes were possibly confounded.

The chain links TRBV7-2 to TRBJ1-2; a possible D gene is TRBD1 (6 bases). What was sequenced was blood. The origin of this receptor is a man younger than 35 in good health. The DNA for the CDR3 is TGTGCCAGCAGCGTAGCCACAGGGATGTCTTTCGATGGCTACACCTTC. It specifies CASSVATGMSFDGYTF.